A selection of T cell receptor beta chains follows, all from one sample in a study of blood T cell repertoires in COVID-19. Using immunoSEQ multiplex PCR, the repertoire was profiled, and TCRdb retains in-frame clones only, with some absent. The sample yields over 140,000 clones, over 60% seen once. Source material: peripheral blood. The source is a woman aged 80 or over with active or convalescent COVID-19. CDR3s include the opening cysteine and the closing phenylalanine or tryptophan. Clone size is given for some rows only: seen once, a few or many times, or a class if the clone is expanded.

CDR3	length	size	J	V
CASTPRLEVGEQYF	14	-	TRBJ2-7	TRBV28
CASSPKQQGIGLSGQYF	17	-	TRBJ2-7	TRBV18
CASSLGGGNQPQHF	14	-	TRBJ1-5	TRBV5-1
CASTLGTGNNQPQHF	15	-	TRBJ1-5	TRBV7-9
CASSSIEGYEQYF	13	-	TRBJ2-7	TRBV27
CAWSVAGRGNTEAFF	15	-	TRBJ1-1	TRBV30
CASSLFGARNTEAFF	15	-	TRBJ1-1	TRBV5-1
CASSLQGGFFNYEQYF	16	few	TRBJ2-7	TRBV11-2
CASSLTYEQYF	11	-	TRBJ2-7	TRBV7-8
CASSQDPGGQPQHF	14	-	TRBJ1-5	TRBV4-1
CATKHTGGGEKLFF	14	few	TRBJ1-4	TRBV10-2
CATSYRGSNYYGYTF	15	-	TRBJ1-2	TRBV15
CASRLSGQDGEQYF	14	few	TRBJ2-7	TRBV27
CASSRGGAGVETQYF	15	-	TRBJ2-5	TRBV6-5
CASRTGQGTDTQYF	14	-	TRBJ2-3	TRBV28
CASSPWAADTQYF	13	many	TRBJ2-3	TRBV4-2
CASSPQEGYGYTF	13	few	TRBJ1-2	TRBV18
CASSTYGQENTEAFF	15	-	TRBJ1-1	TRBV2
CASSLVSQGVRSPLHF	16	-	TRBJ1-6	TRBV5-6
CASRRYGQQETQYF	14	-	TRBJ2-5	TRBV13
CASSSPESTNEKLFF	15	once	TRBJ1-4	TRBV5-1
CASSPGIQLSNYGYTF	16	-	TRBJ1-2	TRBV18
CAWRDRGRDLPQHF	14	-	TRBJ1-5	TRBV30
CASSTFLGLAGGSDTQYF	18	few	TRBJ2-3	TRBV2
CASSGWQGAGETQYF	15	-	TRBJ2-5	TRBV28
CASSLTQGAYYNEQFF	16	many	TRBJ2-1	TRBV7-8
CASSPKGDGNTIYF	14	few	TRBJ1-3	TRBV18
CATRVTSGYSYEQYF	15	-	TRBJ2-7	TRBV10-3
CASSVVGGLNTEAFF	15	-	TRBJ1-1	TRBV9
CAWSVQGVGGYTF	13	-	TRBJ1-2	TRBV30
CASSILGGFGNEKLFF	16	few	TRBJ1-4	TRBV27
CASSMDSSYNEQFF	14	-	TRBJ2-1	TRBV2
CASSKGLADSSQFF	14	once	TRBJ2-1	TRBV3-1/TRBV3-2
CAWSLSIGTGGSLAKNIQYF	20	few	TRBJ2-4	TRBV30
CASSQLRNTEAFF	13	few	TRBJ1-1	TRBV3-1/TRBV3-2
CASSLERGSPLHF	13	-	TRBJ1-6	TRBV7-2
CASSLGPGDSYEQYF	15	-	TRBJ2-7	TRBV5-1
CASSLRQGANAGELFF	16	-	TRBJ2-2	TRBV18
CASSLVARQANYGYTF	16	few	TRBJ1-2	TRBV19
CASRALVSDQPQHF	14	-	TRBJ1-5	TRBV2
CASSEGRAYEQYF	13	-	TRBJ2-7	TRBV2
CASSMTGAYEQYF	13	-	TRBJ2-7	TRBV19
CASSGNRGRTEAFF	14	-	TRBJ1-1	TRBV25-1
CAISEIGTGGEKLFF	15	-	TRBJ1-4	TRBV10-3
CASSEGPRQGNTGELFF	17	few	TRBJ2-2	TRBV25-1
CASSTYRGVDGELFF	15	-	TRBJ2-2	TRBV7-2
CASHSGVNTDTQYF	14	-	TRBJ2-3	TRBV3-1/TRBV3-2
CASNAGGSSNQPQHF	15	few	TRBJ1-5	TRBV19
CASSPRAAYNEQFF	14	-	TRBJ2-1	TRBV18
CASSESGPADGYTF	14	-	TRBJ1-2	TRBV10-2
CASGKTSGGAYEQYF	15	-	TRBJ2-7	TRBV19